This entry describes one T cell receptor (beta chain). Its matching antigen is unknown. The record originates from a study of T-cell memory formation after mild COVID-19. Study at large: Across donors, TCR clusters were largely donor specific.

Broader study findings: Pre-infection memory carried some responding clones, suggesting that cross-reactive memory joined.

The CDR3 totals 14 residues. J was trimmed by 5 bases and V by 5 bases; bases with no gene match: 4. Germline V CDR1 and CDR2: SGHTA, FQGNSA. TCRdb re-called the 5' RACE reads through MiXCR, storing one row per CDR3 protein. The top ten clones hold 22% of a sample with 270,000 or so distinct CDR3 sequences, over 15% of them seen once. The chain uses TRBV7-2 and TRBJ1-1; 11 bases map to TRBD1. What was sequenced was PBMCs or a T cell subset sorted from them (not recorded which). The clonotype was recovered from a man younger than 35 who had mild COVID-19 (a few samples of this study predate the infection). Cell type and time point are not known. The CDR3 DNA is TGTGCCAGCAGCGGACAGGGGGCTCTTACTGAAGCTTTCTTT. Its protein product is CASSGQGALTEAFF.